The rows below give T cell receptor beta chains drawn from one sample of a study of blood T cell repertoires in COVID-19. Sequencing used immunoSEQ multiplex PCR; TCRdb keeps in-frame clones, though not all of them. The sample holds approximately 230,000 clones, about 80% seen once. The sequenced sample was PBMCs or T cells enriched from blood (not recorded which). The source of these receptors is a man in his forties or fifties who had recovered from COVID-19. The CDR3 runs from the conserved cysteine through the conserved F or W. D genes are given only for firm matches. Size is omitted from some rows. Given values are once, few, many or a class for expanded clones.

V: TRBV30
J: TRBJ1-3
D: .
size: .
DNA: TGTGCCTGCCAGTCTGATTCTGGAAACACCATATATTTT
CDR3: CACQSDSGNTIYF

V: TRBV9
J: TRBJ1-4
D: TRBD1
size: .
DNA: TGTGCCAGCAAAAGGGGGCTCAGTGATGAAAAACTGTTTTTT
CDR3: CASKRGLSDEKLFF

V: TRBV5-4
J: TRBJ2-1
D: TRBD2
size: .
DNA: TGTGCCAGCACCAGCGGGGGGTACAATGAGCAGTTCTTC
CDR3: CASTSGGYNEQFF

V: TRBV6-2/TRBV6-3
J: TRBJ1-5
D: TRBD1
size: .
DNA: TGTGCCAGCAGTTACTCGATGCTCGCGACAGGGGGCCGGGATCAGCCCCAGCATTTT
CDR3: CASSYSMLATGGRDQPQHF

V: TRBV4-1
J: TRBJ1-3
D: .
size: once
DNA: TGCGCCAGCAGCCAAGACAACTCTGGAAACACCATATATTTT
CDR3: CASSQDNSGNTIYF

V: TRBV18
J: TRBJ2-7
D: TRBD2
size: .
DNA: TGTGCCAGCTCACCCCGGACTAGCGGCTACGAGCAGTACTTC
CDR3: CASSPRTSGYEQYF

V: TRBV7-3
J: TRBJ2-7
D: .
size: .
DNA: TGTGCCAGCTCGCGCGACAGGTCATCCTACGAGCAGTACTTC
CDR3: CASSRDRSSYEQYF

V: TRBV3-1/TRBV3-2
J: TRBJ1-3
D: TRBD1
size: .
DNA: TGTGCCAGCAGCCTACAGGGGGCGCGGGGAAACACCATATATTTT
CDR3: CASSLQGARGNTIYF

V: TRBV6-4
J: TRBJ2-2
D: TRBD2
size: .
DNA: TGTGCCAGCAGGCGGACTAGCGAGGGAACCGGGGAGCTGTTTTTT
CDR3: CASRRTSEGTGELFF

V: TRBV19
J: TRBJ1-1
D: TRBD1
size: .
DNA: TGTGCCAGTAGTTCACAGGGGGCCCCTGAAGCTTTCTTT
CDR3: CASSSQGAPEAFF

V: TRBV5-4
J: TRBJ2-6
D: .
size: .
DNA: TGTGCCAGCAGCTTAATGTCCGGGGCTGGGGCCAACGTCCTGACTTTC
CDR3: CASSLMSGAGANVLTF